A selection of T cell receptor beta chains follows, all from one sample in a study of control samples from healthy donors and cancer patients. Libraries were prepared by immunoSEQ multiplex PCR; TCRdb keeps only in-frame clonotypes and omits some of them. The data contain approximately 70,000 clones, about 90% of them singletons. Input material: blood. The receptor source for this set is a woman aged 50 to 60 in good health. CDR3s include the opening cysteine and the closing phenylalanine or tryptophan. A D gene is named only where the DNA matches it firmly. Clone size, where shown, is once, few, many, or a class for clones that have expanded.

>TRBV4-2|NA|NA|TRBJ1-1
TGTGCCAGCAGCCAAGAAGGGACCGGGAACACTGAAGCTTTCTTT
CASSQEGTGNTEAFF
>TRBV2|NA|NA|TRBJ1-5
TGTGCCAGCAGTGAGGGCAGGGCGGCAAATCAGCCCCAGCATTTT
CASSEGRAANQPQHF
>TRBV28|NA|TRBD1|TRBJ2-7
TGTGCCAGCAGTTCTCTCCCCGGGACAGGGGGCTACGAGCAGTACTTC
CASSSLPGTGGYEQYF
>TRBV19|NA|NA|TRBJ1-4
TGTGCCAGTAGTTCGGCAGGGAGGGTTAATGAAAAACTGTTTTTT
CASSSAGRVNEKLFF
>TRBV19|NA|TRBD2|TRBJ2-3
TGTGCCAGTAGTTCCCGGGAGGCAGATACGCAGTATTTT
CASSSREADTQYF
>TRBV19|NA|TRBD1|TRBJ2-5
TGTGCCAGTAGTATAGGGGTGGCCGGGACAGGCCTTATGGAGACCCAGTACTTC
CASSIGVAGTGLMETQYF
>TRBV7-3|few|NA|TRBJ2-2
TGTGCCAGCAGCTTAATAGGGCCCAGGGGGGAGCTGTTTTTT
CASSLIGPRGELFF
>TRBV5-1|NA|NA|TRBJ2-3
TGCGCCAGCAGCTTGGGGGCTCCTGTCGGAGATACGCAGTATTTT
CASSLGAPVGDTQYF
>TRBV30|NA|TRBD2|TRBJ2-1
TGTGCCTCGAGGACTAGCGGGTCTCCGAATGAGCAGTTCTTC
CASRTSGSPNEQFF
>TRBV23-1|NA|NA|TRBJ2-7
TGCGCCAGCAGTCAAAGAGCGGCTCCAGCCGAGCAGTACTTC
CASSQRAAPAEQYF